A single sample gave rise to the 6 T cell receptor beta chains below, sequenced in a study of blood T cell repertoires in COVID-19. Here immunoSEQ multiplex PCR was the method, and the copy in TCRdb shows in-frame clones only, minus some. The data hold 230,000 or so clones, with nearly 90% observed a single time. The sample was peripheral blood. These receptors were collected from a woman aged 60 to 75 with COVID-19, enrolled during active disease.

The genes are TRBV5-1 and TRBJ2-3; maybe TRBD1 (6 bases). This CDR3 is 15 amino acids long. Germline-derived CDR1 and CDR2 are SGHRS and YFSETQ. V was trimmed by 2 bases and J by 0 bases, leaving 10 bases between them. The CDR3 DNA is TGCGCCAGCAGCTTCCAGGGGTGGAGCACAGATACGCAGTATTTT. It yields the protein CASSFQGWSTDTQYF.

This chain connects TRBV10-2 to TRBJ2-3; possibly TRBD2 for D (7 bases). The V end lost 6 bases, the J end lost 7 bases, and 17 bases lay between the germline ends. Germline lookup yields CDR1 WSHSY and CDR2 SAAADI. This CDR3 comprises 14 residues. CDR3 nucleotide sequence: TGCGCCAGCAGGGTTAGGGGGGGTCCGTATACGCAGTATTTT. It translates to CASRVRGGPYTQYF.

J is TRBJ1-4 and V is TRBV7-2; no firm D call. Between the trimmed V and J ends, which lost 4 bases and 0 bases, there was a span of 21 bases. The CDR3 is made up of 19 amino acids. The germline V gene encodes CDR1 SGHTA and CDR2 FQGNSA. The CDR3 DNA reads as TGTGCCAGCAGCTCTAGAATGTTGCCGGCGGCTGCAACTAATGAAAAACTGTTTTTT. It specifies CASSSRMLPAAATNEKLFF.

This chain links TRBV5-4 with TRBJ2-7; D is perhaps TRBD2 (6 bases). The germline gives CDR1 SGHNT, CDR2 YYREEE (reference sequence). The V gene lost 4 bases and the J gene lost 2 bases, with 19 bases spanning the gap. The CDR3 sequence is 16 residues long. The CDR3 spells CASSGGYRERAYEQYF. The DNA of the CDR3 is TGTGCCAGCAGCGGAGGATACCGGGAGAGGGCCTACGAGCAGTACTTC.

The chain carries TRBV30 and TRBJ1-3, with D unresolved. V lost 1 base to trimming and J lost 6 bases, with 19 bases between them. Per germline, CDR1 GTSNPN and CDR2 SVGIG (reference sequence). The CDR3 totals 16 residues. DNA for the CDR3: TGTGCCTGGAGTGCCGGCTCCCGACATCGGCTAAACACCATATATTTT. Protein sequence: CAWSAGSRHRLNTIYF.

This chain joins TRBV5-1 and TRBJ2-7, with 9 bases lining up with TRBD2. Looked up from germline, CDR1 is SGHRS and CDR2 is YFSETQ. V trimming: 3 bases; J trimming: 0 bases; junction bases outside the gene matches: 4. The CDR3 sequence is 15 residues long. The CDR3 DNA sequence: TGCGCCAGCAGCTCGATAGCGGGGGACTCCTACGAGCAGTACTTC. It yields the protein CASSSIAGDSYEQYF.